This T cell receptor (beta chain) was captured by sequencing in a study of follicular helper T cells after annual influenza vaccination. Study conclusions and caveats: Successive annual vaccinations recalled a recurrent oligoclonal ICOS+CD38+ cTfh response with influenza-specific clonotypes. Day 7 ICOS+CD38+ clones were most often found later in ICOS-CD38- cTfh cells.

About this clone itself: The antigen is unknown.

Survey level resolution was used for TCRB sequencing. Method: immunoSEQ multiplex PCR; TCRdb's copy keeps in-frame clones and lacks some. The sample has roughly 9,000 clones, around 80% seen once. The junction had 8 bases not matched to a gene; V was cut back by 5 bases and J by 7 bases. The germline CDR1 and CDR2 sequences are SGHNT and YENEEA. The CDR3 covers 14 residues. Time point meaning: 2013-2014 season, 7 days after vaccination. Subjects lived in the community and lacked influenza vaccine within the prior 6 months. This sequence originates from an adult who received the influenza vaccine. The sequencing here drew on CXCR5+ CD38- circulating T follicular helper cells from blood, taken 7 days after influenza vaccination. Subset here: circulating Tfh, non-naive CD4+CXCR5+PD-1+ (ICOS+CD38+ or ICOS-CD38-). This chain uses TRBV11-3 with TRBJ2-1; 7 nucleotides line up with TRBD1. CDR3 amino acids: CASSLHRGMNEQFF. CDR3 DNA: TGTGCCAGCAGCCTACACAGGGGTATGAATGAGCAGTTCTTC. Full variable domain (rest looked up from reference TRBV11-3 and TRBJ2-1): EAGVVQSPRYKIIEKKQPVAFWCNPISGHNTLYWYLQNLGQGPELLIRYENEEAVDDSQLPKDRFSAERLKGVDSTLKIQPAELGDSAVYLCASSLHRGMNEQFFGPGTRLTVL.